These T cell receptor beta chains were read from a single sample in a study of blood T cell repertoires in COVID-19. The assay was immunoSEQ multiplex PCR, and TCRdb's table has in-frame clones only and misses some. Seen here are approximately 180,000 clones, about 80% observed once, and the top ten hold less than 30%. Sequenced material: peripheral blood. The receptor source for this set is a woman between 65 and 79 years old with acute or convalescent COVID-19. The CDR3 runs from the conserved cysteine through the conserved F or W. The order of the fields is J gene, D gene, clone size, V gene, CDR3 DNA, CDR3 protein. The D gene is left open where the match is weak. For some rows the clone size is stated as once, few or many, or as a class when expanded; others skip it.

J gene: TRBJ2-6; D gene: .; clone size: .; V gene: TRBV18; CDR3 DNA: TGTGCCAGCTCACCAAGTCAGGGCCCCCGTTCTGGGGCCAACGTCCTGACTTTC; CDR3 protein: CASSPSQGPRSGANVLTF
J gene: TRBJ2-1; D gene: TRBD1; clone size: .; V gene: TRBV18; CDR3 DNA: TGTGCCAGCTCAACTGCCGGGACAGGGGGTTATGAGCAGTTCTTC; CDR3 protein: CASSTAGTGGYEQFF
J gene: TRBJ2-2; D gene: TRBD1; clone size: .; V gene: TRBV27; CDR3 DNA: TGTGCCAGCAGTTTTTTGGGACAGGGAGTTAAAACCGGGGAGCTGTTTTTT; CDR3 protein: CASSFLGQGVKTGELFF
J gene: TRBJ2-1; D gene: .; clone size: .; V gene: TRBV15; CDR3 DNA: TGTGCCAGCACTAACCGGGGGAAAACCAATGAGCAGTTCTTC; CDR3 protein: CASTNRGKTNEQFF
J gene: TRBJ1-2; D gene: .; clone size: .; V gene: TRBV5-4; CDR3 DNA: TGTGCCAGCGGACTTAAGACTGACTATGGCTACACCTTC; CDR3 protein: CASGLKTDYGYTF
J gene: TRBJ2-5; D gene: .; clone size: .; V gene: TRBV7-2; CDR3 DNA: TGTGCCAGCAGCACTCGGGAGTTAGAGACCCAGTACTTC; CDR3 protein: CASSTRELETQYF
J gene: TRBJ1-2; D gene: TRBD1; clone size: .; V gene: TRBV29-1; CDR3 DNA: TGCAGCGCAGGACAGGGAATATCTGATGGCTACACCTTC; CDR3 protein: CSAGQGISDGYTF
J gene: TRBJ2-3; D gene: TRBD2; clone size: .; V gene: TRBV29-1; CDR3 DNA: TGCAGCGTTGCTCTAGCGGGAGGCCTCACAGATACGCAGTATTTT; CDR3 protein: CSVALAGGLTDTQYF
J gene: TRBJ1-6; D gene: TRBD1; clone size: .; V gene: TRBV18; CDR3 DNA: TGTGCCAGCTGTGCGGCCAGGGGGAGTAATTCACCCCTCCACTTT; CDR3 protein: CASCAARGSNSPLHF
J gene: TRBJ2-7; D gene: TRBD1; clone size: .; V gene: TRBV10-3; CDR3 DNA: TGTGCCATCAGTGGTGGGACAGGGGGCGCCTACGAGCAGTACTTC; CDR3 protein: CAISGGTGGAYEQYF
J gene: TRBJ2-4; D gene: TRBD2; clone size: .; V gene: TRBV4-1; CDR3 DNA: TGCGCCAGCAGCCCTTTGGGGACTAGTAGGACGATGGCCAAAAACATTCAGTACTTC; CDR3 protein: CASSPLGTSRTMAKNIQYF
J gene: TRBJ2-7; D gene: .; clone size: once; V gene: TRBV7-2; CDR3 DNA: TGTGCCAGCAGCTTTGAGTACTACGAGCAGTACTTC; CDR3 protein: CASSFEYYEQYF
J gene: TRBJ1-2; D gene: .; clone size: .; V gene: TRBV5-1; CDR3 DNA: TGCGCCAGCAGTTTGTGGCAGGGGTCTCATGGCTACACCTTC; CDR3 protein: CASSLWQGSHGYTF
J gene: TRBJ2-7; D gene: .; clone size: .; V gene: TRBV29-1; CDR3 DNA: TGCAGCGTTGAAGCTCCGTGGGGGCGCGGGTCCTACGAGCAGTACTTC; CDR3 protein: CSVEAPWGRGSYEQYF
J gene: TRBJ2-1; D gene: TRBD2; clone size: .; V gene: TRBV9; CDR3 DNA: TGTGCCAGCAGCGTTACGGGACTAGCGGGAGATCGTGGCTCCTACAATGAGCAGTTCTTC; CDR3 protein: CASSVTGLAGDRGSYNEQFF
J gene: TRBJ2-2; D gene: TRBD2; clone size: .; V gene: TRBV5-6; CDR3 DNA: TGTGCCAGCAGCTCATCTAGCGGGAGTGGCACCGGGGAGCTGTTTTTT; CDR3 protein: CASSSSSGSGTGELFF
J gene: TRBJ1-2; D gene: .; clone size: .; V gene: TRBV20-1; CDR3 DNA: TGCAGTGCCCGGACTGATTATGGCTACACCTTC; CDR3 protein: CSARTDYGYTF
J gene: TRBJ2-3; D gene: TRBD1; clone size: .; V gene: TRBV5-1; CDR3 DNA: TGCGCCAGCAGCGGGACAGGGACCACAGATACGCAGTATTTT; CDR3 protein: CASSGTGTTDTQYF
J gene: TRBJ2-2; D gene: .; clone size: once; V gene: TRBV10-3; CDR3 DNA: TGTGCCATCAGTGAGTCGGGACTCGGCGCGCTGGAGCTGTTTTTT; CDR3 protein: CAISESGLGALELFF
J gene: TRBJ1-5; D gene: .; clone size: .; V gene: TRBV27; CDR3 DNA: TGTGCCAGCAGTGCCCACGGAAGGGGGAGAAGCAATCAGCCCCAGCATTTT; CDR3 protein: CASSAHGRGRSNQPQHF
J gene: TRBJ2-7; D gene: .; clone size: few; V gene: TRBV7-7; CDR3 DNA: TGTGCCAGCAGCTCACCACTCGACTCCGGCTACGAGCAGTACTTC; CDR3 protein: CASSSPLDSGYEQYF
J gene: TRBJ2-1; D gene: TRBD2; clone size: few; V gene: TRBV5-1; CDR3 DNA: TGCGCCAGCAGCTTCACTAGCGGGAGGGGTGGGTACAATGAGCAGTTCTTC; CDR3 protein: CASSFTSGRGGYNEQFF
J gene: TRBJ2-5; D gene: .; clone size: .; V gene: TRBV5-4; CDR3 DNA: TGTGCCAGCAGCTTCCCACAGGGACAAGAGACCCAGTACTTC; CDR3 protein: CASSFPQGQETQYF
J gene: TRBJ2-2; D gene: TRBD2; clone size: .; V gene: TRBV19; CDR3 DNA: TGTGCCAGTAGTCCCGCCGCGCGGCGGGGAGGGCCTCCTGGGGAGCTGTTTTTT; CDR3 protein: CASSPAARRGGPPGELFF
J gene: TRBJ2-3; D gene: .; clone size: .; V gene: TRBV24-1; CDR3 DNA: TGTGCCACCAGTGATTTGGCAGGTCACAGCACAGATACGCAGTATTTT; CDR3 protein: CATSDLAGHSTDTQYF
J gene: TRBJ1-4; D gene: .; clone size: .; V gene: TRBV11-3; CDR3 DNA: TGTGCCAGCAGCTTTTGGGGCCGAGAAGATGAAAAACTGTTTTTT; CDR3 protein: CASSFWGREDEKLFF
J gene: TRBJ1-3; D gene: .; clone size: .; V gene: TRBV6-5; CDR3 DNA: TGTGCCAGCAGTTCAGGTGTTTCTGGAAACACCATATATTTT; CDR3 protein: CASSSGVSGNTIYF
J gene: TRBJ2-2; D gene: TRBD2; clone size: .; V gene: TRBV9; CDR3 DNA: TGTGCCAGCAGCGACAGTCTACAAAGCGGGAGAACCTTCACCGGGGAGCTGTTTTTT; CDR3 protein: CASSDSLQSGRTFTGELFF
J gene: TRBJ2-3; D gene: TRBD2; clone size: .; V gene: TRBV2; CDR3 DNA: TGTGCCAGTAGAAGCGGGAGGGGAACAGATACGCAGTATTTT; CDR3 protein: CASRSGRGTDTQYF
J gene: TRBJ2-6; D gene: .; clone size: once; V gene: TRBV6-6; CDR3 DNA: TGTGCCAGCAGTTACTCGACGGGGGCTGGGGCCAACGTCCTGACTTTC; CDR3 protein: CASSYSTGAGANVLTF
J gene: TRBJ2-1; D gene: .; clone size: .; V gene: TRBV7-2; CDR3 DNA: TGTGCCAGCAGCTTAGCGGGAGCACCCTACAATGAGCAGTTCTTC; CDR3 protein: CASSLAGAPYNEQFF
J gene: TRBJ1-2; D gene: TRBD1; clone size: .; V gene: TRBV5-1; CDR3 DNA: TGCGCCAGCAGCAAAACTATTACAGGGGAAGAGGGCTACACCTTC; CDR3 protein: CASSKTITGEEGYTF
J gene: TRBJ2-2; D gene: TRBD1; clone size: .; V gene: TRBV5-1; CDR3 DNA: TGCGCCAGCAGCTCTGGACAGGGGTACACCGGGGAGCTGTTTTTT; CDR3 protein: CASSSGQGYTGELFF